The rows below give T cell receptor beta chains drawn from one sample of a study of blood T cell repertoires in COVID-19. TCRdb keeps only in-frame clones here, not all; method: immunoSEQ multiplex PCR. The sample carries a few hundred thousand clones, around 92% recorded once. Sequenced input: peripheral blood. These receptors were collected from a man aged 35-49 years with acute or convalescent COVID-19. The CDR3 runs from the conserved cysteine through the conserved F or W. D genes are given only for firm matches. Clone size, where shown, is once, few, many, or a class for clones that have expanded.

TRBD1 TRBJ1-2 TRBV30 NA CAWQDGWDRGFNGYTF TGTGCCTGGCAGGATGGCTGGGACAGGGGCTTCAATGGCTACACCTTC
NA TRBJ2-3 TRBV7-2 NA CASSWRATDTQYF TGTGCCAGCAGCTGGCGGGCGACAGATACGCAGTATTTT
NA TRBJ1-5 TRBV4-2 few CASSQLGRNQPQHF TGTGCCAGCAGCCAACTAGGTCGCAATCAGCCCCAGCATTTT
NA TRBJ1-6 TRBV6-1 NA CASSESQGYNSPLHF TGTGCCAGCAGTGAAAGCCAGGGCTATAATTCACCCCTCCACTTT
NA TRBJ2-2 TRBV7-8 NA CASSHTVPVGGSPLAGELFF TGTGCCAGCAGCCACACAGTGCCGGTAGGGGGTAGCCCTCTGGCCGGGGAGCTGTTTTTT
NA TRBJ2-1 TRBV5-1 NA CASSPGYEQFF TGCGCCAGCAGCCCCGGGTATGAGCAGTTCTTC
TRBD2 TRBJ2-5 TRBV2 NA CASRSGLAFQETQYF TGTGCCAGCAGGTCGGGACTAGCCTTCCAAGAGACCCAGTACTTC
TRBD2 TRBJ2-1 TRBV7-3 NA CASSLGGSTGNEQFF TGTGCCAGCAGCTTAGGCGGGAGCACTGGCAATGAGCAGTTCTTC
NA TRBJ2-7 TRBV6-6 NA CASSYSREGGEQYF TGTGCCAGCAGTTACTCCAGGGAGGGGGGCGAGCAGTACTTC
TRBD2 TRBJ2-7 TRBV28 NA CASSGGRIHEQYF TGTGCCAGCAGTGGCGGGAGGATCCACGAGCAGTACTTC
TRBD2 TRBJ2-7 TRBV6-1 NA CASSELIAGFIYEQYF TGTGCCAGCAGTGAGCTGATAGCGGGATTTATCTACGAGCAGTACTTC
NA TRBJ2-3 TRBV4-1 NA CASSQRSPHSKDTQYF TGCGCCAGCAGCCAGAGGTCACCCCATAGTAAAGATACGCAGTATTTT